The rows below give T cell receptor beta chains drawn from one sample of a study of a mutant IDH1 vaccine in newly diagnosed glioma. Which antigens these TCRs recognize remains unknown. The repertoire was sequenced with immunoSEQ multiplex PCR; TCRdb's copy has only in-frame clones and lacks some. Of 50,000 to 60,000 clones listed, about 77% were seen once; the top ten hold 5.2%. Sample: PBMCs, taken from a glioma patient whose treatment included an IDH1 peptide vaccine. The origin of the receptors is a man aged 50-59 years with glioma. The CDR3 runs from the conserved cysteine through the conserved F or W. A D gene is named only where the DNA matches it firmly. Only part of the rows carry a size: once, few, many, or a class if the clone is expanded.

cdr3_nt: TGTGCCTGGGAGGGGGCCCTCCTCACAAATTATAATTCACCCCTCCACTTT
cdr3_aa: CAWEGALLTNYNSPLHF
v_call: TRBV30
j_call: TRBJ1-6
d_call: TRBD1
clone_size: NA

cdr3_nt: TGTGCCAGCAGGTCGGGGAACACTGAAGCTTTCTTT
cdr3_aa: CASRSGNTEAFF
v_call: TRBV7-9
j_call: TRBJ1-1
d_call: NA
clone_size: NA

cdr3_nt: TGTGCCAGTAGTATCGAGGGTCCGACTAACTATGGCTACACCTTC
cdr3_aa: CASSIEGPTNYGYTF
v_call: TRBV19
j_call: TRBJ1-2
d_call: NA
clone_size: NA

cdr3_nt: TGTGCCAGCACCACGTCGGGACAGTCTAACTATGGCTACACCTTC
cdr3_aa: CASTTSGQSNYGYTF
v_call: TRBV4-2
j_call: TRBJ1-2
d_call: TRBD1
clone_size: NA

cdr3_nt: TGTGCCAGCAGTTTATGGACTAGCTACAATGAGCAGTTCTTC
cdr3_aa: CASSLWTSYNEQFF
v_call: TRBV27
j_call: TRBJ2-1
d_call: TRBD2
clone_size: NA

cdr3_nt: TGCGCCAGCAGCCCAAGGAAGGGGGCCACCCTTTCTGGGGCCAACGTCCTGACTTTC
cdr3_aa: CASSPRKGATLSGANVLTF
v_call: TRBV4-1
j_call: TRBJ2-6
d_call: TRBD1
clone_size: NA

cdr3_nt: TGTGCCAGCAGCTTCGGGACTAGCGGGTACAATGAGCAGTTCTTC
cdr3_aa: CASSFGTSGYNEQFF
v_call: TRBV7-8
j_call: TRBJ2-1
d_call: TRBD2
clone_size: few

cdr3_nt: TGTGCCATCAGTGACCCCGGGACGGTCTATGGCTACACCTTC
cdr3_aa: CAISDPGTVYGYTF
v_call: TRBV10-3
j_call: TRBJ1-2
d_call: NA
clone_size: NA

cdr3_nt: TGCGCCAGCCGCCCGACAGGGTCAGGGAACATTCAGTACTTC
cdr3_aa: CASRPTGSGNIQYF
v_call: TRBV5-1
j_call: TRBJ2-4
d_call: TRBD1
clone_size: few

cdr3_nt: TGTGCCTGGAGCCCGGGACTAGCGGGGGGCAATGAGCAGTTCTTC
cdr3_aa: CAWSPGLAGGNEQFF
v_call: TRBV30
j_call: TRBJ2-1
d_call: TRBD2
clone_size: NA

cdr3_nt: TGTGCCACCAGCAGAAACAGGGGGCTCGTAGCTTTCTTT
cdr3_aa: CATSRNRGLVAFF
v_call: TRBV15
j_call: TRBJ1-1
d_call: TRBD1
clone_size: once

cdr3_nt: TGTGCCAGCTCTACAGGGGGTGGTTCTGGAAACACCATATATTTT
cdr3_aa: CASSTGGGSGNTIYF
v_call: TRBV6-5
j_call: TRBJ1-3
d_call: TRBD1
clone_size: NA

cdr3_nt: TGTGCCTGGACGAAGGGACTAGCGGATAGCACAGATACGCAGTATTTT
cdr3_aa: CAWTKGLADSTDTQYF
v_call: TRBV30
j_call: TRBJ2-3
d_call: TRBD2
clone_size: NA

cdr3_nt: TGTGCCAGCAGCAAAGGGAGGCTACCTGGAAACACCATATATTTT
cdr3_aa: CASSKGRLPGNTIYF
v_call: TRBV14
j_call: TRBJ1-3
d_call: NA
clone_size: NA

cdr3_nt: TGTGCCAGCAGCGTAGTCCCGACAGCGAACACTGAAGCTTTCTTT
cdr3_aa: CASSVVPTANTEAFF
v_call: TRBV9
j_call: TRBJ1-1
d_call: NA
clone_size: NA

cdr3_nt: TGTGCCATCAGTGGCCCCTCTGGAAACACCATATATTTT
cdr3_aa: CAISGPSGNTIYF
v_call: TRBV10-3
j_call: TRBJ1-3
d_call: NA
clone_size: NA

cdr3_nt: TGTGCCAGCAGTTCACCCTTCGACGCGTGGCAGCCCCAGCATTTT
cdr3_aa: CASSSPFDAWQPQHF
v_call: TRBV28
j_call: TRBJ1-5
d_call: NA
clone_size: NA

cdr3_nt: TGTGCCAGCAGTGAGGGCGGCGGTAGAGGCTCCTACGAGCAGTACTTC
cdr3_aa: CASSEGGGRGSYEQYF
v_call: TRBV2
j_call: TRBJ2-7
d_call: NA
clone_size: NA

cdr3_nt: TGTGCCAGCAGCTTTCGTGGTCGGGACAGGGGGACAGATACGCAGTATTTT
cdr3_aa: CASSFRGRDRGTDTQYF
v_call: TRBV7-6
j_call: TRBJ2-3
d_call: TRBD1
clone_size: NA

cdr3_nt: TGCGCCAGCAGCTCGCGGACTCCGAACTATGGCTACACCTTC
cdr3_aa: CASSSRTPNYGYTF
v_call: TRBV5-1
j_call: TRBJ1-2
d_call: NA
clone_size: NA

cdr3_nt: TGTGCCAGCAGCCAATACACCGGGACAGGGGCTGGAAACACCATATATTTT
cdr3_aa: CASSQYTGTGAGNTIYF
v_call: TRBV4-2
j_call: TRBJ1-3
d_call: TRBD1
clone_size: NA

cdr3_nt: TGTGCCAGCTCACCCGGCAGGGCCGGGGAGCTGTTTTTT
cdr3_aa: CASSPGRAGELFF
v_call: TRBV18
j_call: TRBJ2-2
d_call: NA
clone_size: NA

cdr3_nt: TGTGCCTGGAGCGGGGTTGGGCCCCGGCATTTT
cdr3_aa: CAWSGVGPRHF
v_call: TRBV30
j_call: TRBJ1-5
d_call: NA
clone_size: NA

cdr3_nt: TGTGCCAGCAGCGCGCCGGGGGAAAATCGCAATCAGCCCCAGCATTTT
cdr3_aa: CASSAPGENRNQPQHF
v_call: TRBV7-9
j_call: TRBJ1-5
d_call: NA
clone_size: NA

cdr3_nt: TGTGCCAGCAGCGGTAAGGGGTATGAGAACACTGAAGCTTTCTTT
cdr3_aa: CASSGKGYENTEAFF
v_call: TRBV9
j_call: TRBJ1-1
d_call: NA
clone_size: NA

cdr3_nt: TGTGCCAGCAGCTCCAATCCAGGGACTGGAAACACCATATATTTT
cdr3_aa: CASSSNPGTGNTIYF
v_call: TRBV5-5
j_call: TRBJ1-3
d_call: NA
clone_size: NA

cdr3_nt: TGTGCCAGCAGTTTACACAGGTCCTACGAGCAGTACTTC
cdr3_aa: CASSLHRSYEQYF
v_call: TRBV27
j_call: TRBJ2-7
d_call: NA
clone_size: NA

cdr3_nt: TGTGCCAGCAGCTTAACGCAAGAGACCCAGTACTTC
cdr3_aa: CASSLTQETQYF
v_call: TRBV7-9
j_call: TRBJ2-5
d_call: NA
clone_size: NA

cdr3_nt: TGTGCCAGCAGCTTTGATGTGGTAACGAACTATGGCTACACCTTC
cdr3_aa: CASSFDVVTNYGYTF
v_call: TRBV7-9
j_call: TRBJ1-2
d_call: NA
clone_size: NA